The clone carrying this T cell receptor beta chain was counted a few times. The ends lost 6 bases at V and 3 bases at J; junction bases unmatched: 8. This CDR3 has 15 residues. Germline V CDR1 and CDR2: MNHEY, SMNVEV (reference sequence). This sample was included in a study of blood T cell repertoires in COVID-19. Study context: Sites across the United States, Italy and Spain contributed samples from acute and convalescent COVID-19. Sample material is recorded as cDNA or gDNA derived from T cells, B-cell-depleted T cells, or PBMCs.

In the authors' workflow: Reference gene primer amplification yielded estimated nucleated cell counts. Method: immunoSEQ multiplex PCR; TCRdb's copy keeps in-frame clones and lacks some. From that table come the V and J calls and clone size; the DNA was used to work out D and trimming. The sample includes a few hundred thousand clones, around 83% seen only once; the top ten take about 1%. The J gene is TRBJ2-7, the V gene TRBV27, with 10 bases that match TRBD1. The source of this sequence is a man aged 35 to 55 with acute or convalescent COVID-19. Specimen: peripheral blood. The DNA of the CDR3 is TGTGCCAGCAGCCCCGACAGGGGGCGTAACTACGAGCAGTACTTC. It translates to CASSPDRGRNYEQYF.